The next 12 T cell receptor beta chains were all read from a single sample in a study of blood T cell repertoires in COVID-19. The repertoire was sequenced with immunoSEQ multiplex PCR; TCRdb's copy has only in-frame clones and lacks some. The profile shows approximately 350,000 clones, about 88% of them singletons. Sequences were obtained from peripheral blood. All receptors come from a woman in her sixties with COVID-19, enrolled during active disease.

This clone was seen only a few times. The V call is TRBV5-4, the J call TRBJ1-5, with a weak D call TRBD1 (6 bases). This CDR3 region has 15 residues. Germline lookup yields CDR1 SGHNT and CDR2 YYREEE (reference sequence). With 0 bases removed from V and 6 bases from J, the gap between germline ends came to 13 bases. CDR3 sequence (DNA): TGTGCCAGCAGCTTGGATCAGGGGCCAAGTCAGCCCCAGCATTTT. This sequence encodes CASSLDQGPSQPQHF.

In DNA, the CDR3 is TGCGCCAGCAGCCCCCAGGGGGCGGTGAACACCGGGGAGCTGTTTTTT. Translated: CASSPQGAVNTGELFF. The gene calls are TRBV5-1 and TRBJ2-2; 8 positions match TRBD1. This CDR3 is built from 16 residues. Trimming removed 4 bases from V and 1 base from J; junction bases left unmatched: 6. The germline V gene has CDR1 SGHRS and CDR2 YFSETQ.

CDR3 DNA: TGTGCCAGCAGCGGTCGGGGCGGGAGTACAGATACGCAGTATTTT. Its protein is CASSGRGGSTDTQYF. The rearrangement links TRBV9 to TRBJ2-3; the match to TRBD2 covers 7 bases. Germline values: CDR1 SGDLS, CDR2 YYNGEE. The CDR3 spans 15 residues. V was pared by 3 bases and J by 3 bases, with 7 bases of the junction left unmatched.

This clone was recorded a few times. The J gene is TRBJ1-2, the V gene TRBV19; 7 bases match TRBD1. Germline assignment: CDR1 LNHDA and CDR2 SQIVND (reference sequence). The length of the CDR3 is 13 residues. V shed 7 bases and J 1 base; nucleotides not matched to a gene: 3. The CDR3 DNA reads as TGTGCCAGTAATTACAGGGGTAACTATGGCTACACCTTC. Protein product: CASNYRGNYGYTF. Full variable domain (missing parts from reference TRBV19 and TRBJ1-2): DGGITQSPKYLFRKEGQNVTLSCEQNLNHDAMYWYRQDPGQGLRLIYYSQIVNDFQKGDIAEGYSVSREKKESFPLTVTSAQKNPTAFYLCASNYRGNYGYTFGSGTRLTVV.

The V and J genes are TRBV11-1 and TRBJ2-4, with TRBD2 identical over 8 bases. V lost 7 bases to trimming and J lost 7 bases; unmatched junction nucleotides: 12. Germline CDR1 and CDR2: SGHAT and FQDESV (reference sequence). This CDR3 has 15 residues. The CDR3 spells CASTLAAGLGNIQYF. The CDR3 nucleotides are TGTGCCAGCACCCTAGCCGCGGGACTAGGGAACATTCAGTACTTC.

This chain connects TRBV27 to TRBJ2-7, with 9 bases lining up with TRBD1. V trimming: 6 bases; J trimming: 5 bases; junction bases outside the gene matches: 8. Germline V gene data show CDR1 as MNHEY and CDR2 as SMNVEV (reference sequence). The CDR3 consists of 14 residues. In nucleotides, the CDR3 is TGTGCCAGCAGAACCCTACAGGGGGCCCACGAGCAGTACTTC. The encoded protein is CASRTLQGAHEQYF.

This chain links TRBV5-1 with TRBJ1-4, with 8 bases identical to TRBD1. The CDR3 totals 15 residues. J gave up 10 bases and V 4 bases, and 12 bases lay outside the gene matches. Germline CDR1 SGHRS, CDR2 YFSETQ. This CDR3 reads CASSPDRTGHRKLFF. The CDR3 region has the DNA TGCGCCAGCAGCCCTGACCGGACAGGGCACCGAAAACTGTTTTTT.

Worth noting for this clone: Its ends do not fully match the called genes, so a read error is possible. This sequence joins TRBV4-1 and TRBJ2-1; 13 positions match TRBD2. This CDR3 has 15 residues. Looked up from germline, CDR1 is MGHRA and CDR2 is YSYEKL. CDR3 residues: CASSRTGLAGPPGVF. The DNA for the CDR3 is TGCGCCAGCAGCCGAACGGGACTAGCGGGGCCTCCGGGGGTCTTC.

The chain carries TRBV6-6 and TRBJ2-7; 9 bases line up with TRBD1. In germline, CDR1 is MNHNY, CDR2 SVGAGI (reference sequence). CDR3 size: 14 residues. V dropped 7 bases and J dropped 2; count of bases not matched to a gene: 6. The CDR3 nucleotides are TGTGCCAGCACCCTAGGACAGGGGCCCTACGAGCAGTACTTC. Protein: CASTLGQGPYEQYF.

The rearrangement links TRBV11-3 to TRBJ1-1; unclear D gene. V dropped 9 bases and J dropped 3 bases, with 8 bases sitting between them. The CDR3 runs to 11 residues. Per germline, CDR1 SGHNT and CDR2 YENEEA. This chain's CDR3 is CASNGDTEAFF. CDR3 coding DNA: TGTGCCAGTAACGGGGACACTGAAGCTTTCTTT.

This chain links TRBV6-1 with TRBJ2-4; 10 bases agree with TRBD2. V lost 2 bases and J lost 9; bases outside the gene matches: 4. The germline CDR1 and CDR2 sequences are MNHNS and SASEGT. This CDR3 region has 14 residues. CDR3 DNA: TGTGCCAGCAGTGAAACTAGCGGGGTGGGCATTCAGTACTTC. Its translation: CASSETSGVGIQYF.

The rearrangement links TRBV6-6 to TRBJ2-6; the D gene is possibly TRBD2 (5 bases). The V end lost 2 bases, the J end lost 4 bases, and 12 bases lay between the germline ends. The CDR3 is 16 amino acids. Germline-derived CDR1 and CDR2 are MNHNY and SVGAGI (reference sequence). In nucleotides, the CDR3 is TGTGCCAGCAGTTACACGGGGAGTGGCGGGGCCAACGTCCTGACTTTC. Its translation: CASSYTGSGGANVLTF.